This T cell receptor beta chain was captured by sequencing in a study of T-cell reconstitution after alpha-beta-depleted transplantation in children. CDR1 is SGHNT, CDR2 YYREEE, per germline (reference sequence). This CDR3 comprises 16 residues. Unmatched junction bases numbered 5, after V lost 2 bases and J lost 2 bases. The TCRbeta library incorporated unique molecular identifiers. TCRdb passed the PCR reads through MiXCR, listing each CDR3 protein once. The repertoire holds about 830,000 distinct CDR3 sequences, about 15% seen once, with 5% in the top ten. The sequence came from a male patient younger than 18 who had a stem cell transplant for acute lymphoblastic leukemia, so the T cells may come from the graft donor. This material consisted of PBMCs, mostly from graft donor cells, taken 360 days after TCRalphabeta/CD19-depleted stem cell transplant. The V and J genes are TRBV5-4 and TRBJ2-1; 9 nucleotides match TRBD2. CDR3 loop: CASSLTLAGPYNEQFF. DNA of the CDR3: TGTGCCAGCAGCTTAACCCTAGCGGGACCCTACAATGAGCAGTTCTTC.